Sequencing of this T cell receptor beta chain was carried out in a study of cytomegalovirus exposure and HLA in healthy donors. In the study overall: The same platform used for the roughly 600 first-cohort repertoires was also used for the 120 or so validation repertoires, as a later analysis reported.

Using immunoSEQ multiplex PCR, the repertoire was profiled, and TCRdb retains in-frame clones only, with some absent. The sample yields roughly 300,000 clones, roughly 90% seen once. Worth noting for this clone: What it binds is unknown.

Study observations and caveats: Researchers counted around 180 TCR beta chains as cytomegalovirus-associated.

This CDR3 is built from 14 residues. Germline V gene data show CDR1 as LNHDA and CDR2 as SQIVND (reference sequence). Between the trimmed V and J ends, which lost 10 bases and 1 base, there was a span of 17 bases. This sequence joins TRBV19 and TRBJ2-7; possibly TRBD2 for D (7 bases). Specimen: PBMCs. This receptor was identified in a woman aged 25 to 39 in good health and CMV-seropositive. The CDR3 spells CATSRGGGSYEQYF. In DNA form, the CDR3 reads TGTGCCACCTCTCGGGGAGGGGGGTCCTACGAGCAGTACTTC.